This is a list of T cell receptor beta chains from one sample in a study of beta chain features in type 1 diabetes. The assay was immunoSEQ multiplex PCR, and TCRdb's table has in-frame clones only and misses some. This table holds 640,000 or so clones, about 14% found once. The sequencing input was naive CD4+ T cells from blood. The receptors shown here come from a man between 18 and 29 years old with type 1 diabetes. The CDR3 runs from the conserved cysteine through the conserved F or W. Fields, in order: V gene, clone size, J gene, CDR3 length, D gene, CDR3 protein, CDR3 DNA. A D gene is named only where the DNA matches it firmly. Clone size appears in some rows only: once, few, many, or a class for an expanded clone.

>TRBV2|few|TRBJ2-7|14|-
CASSESPRSYEQYF
TGTGCCAGCAGTGAATCACCACGCTCCTACGAGCAGTACTTC
>TRBV7-8|few|TRBJ1-1|15|-
CASSQNSRGNTEAFF
TGTGCCAGCAGCCAGAATTCCAGGGGGAACACTGAAGCTTTCTTT
>TRBV28|-|TRBJ1-5|14|-
CASRGGRGNQPQHF
TGTGCCAGCAGGGGTGGACGGGGCAATCAGCCCCAGCATTTT
>TRBV4-2|-|TRBJ1-2|14|-
CASSQDGQGYGYTF
TGTGCCAGCAGCCAAGATGGGCAGGGGTATGGCTACACCTTC
>TRBV28|-|TRBJ2-7|11|-
CASSRVGEQYF
TGTGCCAGCAGCAGGGTTGGCGAGCAGTACTTC
>TRBV28|few|TRBJ2-7|13|-
CASSSPQAYEQYF
TGTGCCAGCAGCAGCCCACAGGCCTACGAGCAGTACTTC
>TRBV7-2|few|TRBJ2-7|14|TRBD1
CASSWDRGIYEQYF
TGTGCCAGCAGTTGGGACAGGGGAATCTACGAGCAGTACTTC
>TRBV13|few|TRBJ1-1|11|-
CASSLNTEAFF
TGTGCCAGCAGCCTCAACACTGAAGCTTTCTTT
>TRBV28|-|TRBJ1-5|14|TRBD1
CASSSGQADQPQHF
TGTGCCAGCAGTTCAGGACAGGCCGACCAGCCCCAGCATTTT
>TRBV5-4|-|TRBJ2-3|17|-
CASSLGTVGVDTDTQYF
TGTGCCAGCAGCTTGGGGACCGTCGGAGTAGACACAGATACGCAGTATTTT
>TRBV5-1|few|TRBJ1-1|14|-
CASSLDGDNTEAFF
TGCGCCAGCAGCTTGGATGGAGATAACACTGAAGCTTTCTTT
>TRBV5-1|-|TRBJ2-5|14|-
CASSQEGPGETQYF
TGCGCCAGCAGCCAAGAAGGGCCGGGAGAGACCCAGTACTTC
>TRBV6-1|few|TRBJ2-7|14|TRBD2
CASSPQGGDYEQYF
TGTGCCAGCAGTCCCCAGGGAGGGGACTACGAGCAGTACTTC
>TRBV2|-|TRBJ2-1|15|-
CASSEADPAGNEQFF
TGTGCCAGCAGTGAGGCGGATCCCGCGGGCAATGAGCAGTTCTTC